This TCR beta chain comes out of a study of blood T cell repertoires in COVID-19. Study information: Researchers got acute and convalescent COVID-19 samples from the United States, Italy and Spain. PBMCs, B-cell-depleted T cells, or T cells provided the cDNA or gDNA that made up the material.

Patients in Seattle were enrolled during active infection, then followed longitudinally. The V gene's germline CDR1 is MNHEY and CDR2 SMNVEV (reference sequence). The CDR3 covers 14 residues. V was trimmed by 8 bases and J by 0 bases, leaving 13 bases between them. Per the original data handling: Nucleated cell number was recorded as an estimate derived from reference gene primer amplification. Some clones are missing from TCRdb's copy, which holds only in-frame ones; the method was immunoSEQ multiplex PCR. That table is the source of V, J and clone size, and D and trimming were worked out from the DNA. Seen here are 250,000 to 300,000 clones, 70% to 90% observed once, and the top ten hold about 12%.

Sequenced: peripheral blood. V and J are TRBV27 and TRBJ1-1, with D possibly TRBD1 on 6 matching bases. The sequence was obtained from a woman in her thirties with COVID-19, enrolled during active disease. CDR3 nucleotides: TGTGCCAGCTCCGGGGGGGCCATGAACACTGAAGCTTTCTTT. Amino acids: CASSGGAMNTEAFF.